The clone carrying this T cell receptor beta chain occurred once. These data come from a study of blood T cell repertoires in COVID-19. Study-wide context: Acute and convalescent COVID-19 samples came from the United States, Italy and Spain. Sources were T cells, B-cell-depleted T cells, or PBMCs; the material itself was cDNA or gDNA.

Original processing methods: Counts of nucleated cells, estimated from reference gene primer amplification, were obtained. The repertoire was sequenced with immunoSEQ multiplex PCR; TCRdb's copy has only in-frame clones and lacks some. The V and J calls and the clone size are those of that table, but D and trimming were determined from the DNA. The sample contains 150,000 to 200,000 clones, more than 80% of which appear only once. Per germline, CDR1 SGDLS and CDR2 YYNGEE. There are 14 residues in the CDR3. The junction had 3 bases not matched to a gene; V was cut back by 7 bases and J by 0 bases. The sample taken for sequencing was peripheral blood. The clonotype comes from a man aged 60-69 years with acute or convalescent COVID-19. This chain uses TRBV9 with TRBJ1-5, with 8 bases fitting TRBD1. The CDR3 spells CASDRGDSNQPQHF. In nucleotides, the CDR3 is TGTGCCAGCGACAGGGGCGATAGCAATCAGCCCCAGCATTTT. The entire variable domain, with the rest obtained from reference TRBV9 and TRBJ1-5, is as follows: DSGVTQTPKHLITATGQRVTLRCSPRSGDLSVYWYQQSLDQGLQFLIQYYNGEERAKGNILERFSAQQFPDLHSELNLSSLELGDSALYFCASDRGDSNQPQHFGDGTRLSIL.